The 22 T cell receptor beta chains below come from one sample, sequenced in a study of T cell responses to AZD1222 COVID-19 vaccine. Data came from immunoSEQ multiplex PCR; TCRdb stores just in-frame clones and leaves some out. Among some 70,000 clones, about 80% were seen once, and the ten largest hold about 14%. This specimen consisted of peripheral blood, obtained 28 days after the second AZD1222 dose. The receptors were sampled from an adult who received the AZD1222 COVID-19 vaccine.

The CDR3 is CASSQDRSPFRPQHF. As DNA, the CDR3 is TGTGCCAGCAGCCAAGATCGTAGCCCATTTAGGCCCCAGCATTTT. The rearrangement uses TRBV3-1 (or the pseudogene TRBV3-2) and TRBJ1-5; D gene ambiguous. CDR1 is LGHDT, CDR2 YNNKEL, per germline (reference sequence). The V end lost 0 bases, the J end lost 9 bases, and 15 bases lay between the germline ends. The CDR3 is made up of 15 amino acids.

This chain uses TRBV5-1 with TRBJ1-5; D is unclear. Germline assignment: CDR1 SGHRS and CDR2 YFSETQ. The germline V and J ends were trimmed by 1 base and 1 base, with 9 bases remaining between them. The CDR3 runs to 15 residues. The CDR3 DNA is TGCGCCAGCAGCTTGTTTCCCGGGAGCAATCAGCCCCAGCATTTT. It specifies CASSLFPGSNQPQHF.

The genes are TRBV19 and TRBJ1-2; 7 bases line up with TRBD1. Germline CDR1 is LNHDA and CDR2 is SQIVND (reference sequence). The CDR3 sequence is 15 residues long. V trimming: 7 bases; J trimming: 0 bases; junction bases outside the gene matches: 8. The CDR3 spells CASKVQGSANYGYTF. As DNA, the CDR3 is TGTGCCAGTAAGGTACAGGGGTCAGCTAACTATGGCTACACCTTC. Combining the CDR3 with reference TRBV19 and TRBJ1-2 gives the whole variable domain DGGITQSPKYLFRKEGQNVTLSCEQNLNHDAMYWYRQDPGQGLRLIYYSQIVNDFQKGDIAEGYSVSREKKESFPLTVTSAQKNPTAFYLCASKVQGSANYGYTFGSGTRLTVV.

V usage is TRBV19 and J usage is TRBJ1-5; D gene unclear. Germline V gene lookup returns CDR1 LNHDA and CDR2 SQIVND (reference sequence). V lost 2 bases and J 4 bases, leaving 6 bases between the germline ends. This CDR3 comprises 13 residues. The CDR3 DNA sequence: TGTGCCAGTAGTATAAGGCAAAATCAGCCCCAGCATTTT. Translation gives CASSIRQNQPQHF.

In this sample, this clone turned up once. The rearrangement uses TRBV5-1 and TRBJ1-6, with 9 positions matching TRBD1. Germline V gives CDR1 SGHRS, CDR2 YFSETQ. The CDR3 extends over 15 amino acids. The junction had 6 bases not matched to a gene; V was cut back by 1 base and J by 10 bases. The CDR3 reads CASSLNRGRKSPLHF. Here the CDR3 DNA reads TGCGCCAGCAGCTTGAACAGGGGGCGCAAATCACCCCTCCACTTT.

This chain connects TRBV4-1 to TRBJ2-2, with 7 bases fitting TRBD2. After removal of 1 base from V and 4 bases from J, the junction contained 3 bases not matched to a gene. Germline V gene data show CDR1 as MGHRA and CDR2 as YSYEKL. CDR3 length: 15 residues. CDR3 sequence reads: CASSQGRLATGELFF. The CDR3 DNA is TGCGCCAGCAGCCAAGGGCGACTAGCCACCGGGGAGCTGTTTTTT.

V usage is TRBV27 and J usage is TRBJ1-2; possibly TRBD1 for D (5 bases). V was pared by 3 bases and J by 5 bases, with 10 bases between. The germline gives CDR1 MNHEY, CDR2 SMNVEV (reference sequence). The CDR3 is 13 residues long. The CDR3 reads CASSFRQNYGYTF. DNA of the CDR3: TGTGCCAGCAGTTTTCGACAGAATTATGGCTACACCTTC.

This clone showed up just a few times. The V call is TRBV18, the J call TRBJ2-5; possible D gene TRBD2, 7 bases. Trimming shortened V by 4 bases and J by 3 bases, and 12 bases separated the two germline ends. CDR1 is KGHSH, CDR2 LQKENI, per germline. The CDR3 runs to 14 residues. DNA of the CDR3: TGTGCCAGCTCACTTCGGGGGGCCAAAGAGACCCAGTACTTC. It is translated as CASSLRGAKETQYF.

CDR3 sequence (DNA): TGTGCCAGCAGCTTTCCGGGACAGTACACCGGGGAGCTGTTTTTT. Encoded protein: CASSFPGQYTGELFF. The V gene is TRBV11-2, the J gene TRBJ2-2; TRBD1 agrees at 7 bases. The ends lost 3 bases at V and 3 bases at J; junction bases unmatched: 4. The germline gives CDR1 SGHAT, CDR2 FQNNGV. CDR3 length: 15 amino acids. Full variable domain (rest looked up from reference TRBV11-2 and TRBJ2-2): EAGVAQSPRYKIIEKRQSVAFWCNPISGHATLYWYQQILGQGPKLLIQFQNNGVVDDSQLPKDRFSAERLKGVDSTLKIQPAKLEDSAVYLCASSFPGQYTGELFFGEGSRLTVL.

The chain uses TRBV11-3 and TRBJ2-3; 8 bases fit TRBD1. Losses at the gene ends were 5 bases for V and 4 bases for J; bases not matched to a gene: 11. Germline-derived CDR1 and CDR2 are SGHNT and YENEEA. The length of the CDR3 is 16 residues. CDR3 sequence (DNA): TGTGCCAGCAGCACCTTCGGACAGGGTGGGCCAGATACGCAGTATTTT. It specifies CASSTFGQGGPDTQYF.

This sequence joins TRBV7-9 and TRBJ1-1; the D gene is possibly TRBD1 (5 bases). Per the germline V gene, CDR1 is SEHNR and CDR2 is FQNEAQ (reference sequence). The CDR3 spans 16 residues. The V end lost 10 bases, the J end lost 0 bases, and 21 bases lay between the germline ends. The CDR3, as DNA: TGTGCCATCCAAGAAGCTGGGGCCCCTATGAACACTGAAGCTTTCTTT. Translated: CAIQEAGAPMNTEAFF.

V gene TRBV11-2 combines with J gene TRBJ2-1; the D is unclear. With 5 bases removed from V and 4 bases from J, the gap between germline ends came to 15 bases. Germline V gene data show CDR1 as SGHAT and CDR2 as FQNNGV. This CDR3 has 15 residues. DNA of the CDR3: TGTGCCAGCAGCCCCCAACGCACAGCATACAATGAGCAGTTCTTC. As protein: CASSPQRTAYNEQFF.

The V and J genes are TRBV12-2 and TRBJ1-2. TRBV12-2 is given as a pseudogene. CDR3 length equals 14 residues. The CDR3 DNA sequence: TGTGCAAGTCGCTTTAGGGCAGGTCCCTATGGCTACACCTTC. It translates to CASRFRAGPYGYTF.

This CDR3 is CASSKGRTDSTSNYGYTF. The DNA of the CDR3 is TGTGCCAGCAGCAAAGGGAGGACCGACTCGACTTCTAACTATGGCTACACCTTC. The chain has TRBV21-1 and TRBJ1-2. TRBV21-1 is given as a pseudogene. The CDR3 spans 18 residues.

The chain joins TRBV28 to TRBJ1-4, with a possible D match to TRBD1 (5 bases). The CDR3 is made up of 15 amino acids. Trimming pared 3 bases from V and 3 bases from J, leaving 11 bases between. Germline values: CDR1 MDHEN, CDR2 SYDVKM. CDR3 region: CASSFSGASNEKLFF. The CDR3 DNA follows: TGTGCCAGCAGTTTTTCCGGGGCGTCTAATGAAAAACTGTTTTTT.

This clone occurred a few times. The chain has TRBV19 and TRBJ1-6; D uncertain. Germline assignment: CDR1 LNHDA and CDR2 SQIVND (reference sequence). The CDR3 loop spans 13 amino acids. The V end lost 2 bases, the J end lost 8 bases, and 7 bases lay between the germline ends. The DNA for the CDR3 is TGTGCCAGTAGTATACCAGGCGATTCACCCCTCCACTTT. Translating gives CASSIPGDSPLHF. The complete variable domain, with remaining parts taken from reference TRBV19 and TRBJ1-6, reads DGGITQSPKYLFRKEGQNVTLSCEQNLNHDAMYWYRQDPGQGLRLIYYSQIVNDFQKGDIAEGYSVSREKKESFPLTVTSAQKNPTAFYLCASSIPGDSPLHFGNGTRLTVT.

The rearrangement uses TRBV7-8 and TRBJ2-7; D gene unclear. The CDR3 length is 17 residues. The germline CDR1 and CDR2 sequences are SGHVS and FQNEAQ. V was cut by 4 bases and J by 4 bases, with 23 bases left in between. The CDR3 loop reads CASSSSAQQVLGYEQYF. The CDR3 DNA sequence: TGTGCCAGCAGCTCCTCGGCGCAGCAGGTATTGGGATACGAGCAGTACTTC. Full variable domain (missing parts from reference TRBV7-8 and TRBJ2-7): GAGVSQSPRYKVAKRGQDVALRCDPISGHVSLFWYQQALGQGPEFLTYFQNEAQLDKSGLPSDRFFAERPEGSVSTLKIQRTQQEDSAVYLCASSSSAQQVLGYEQYFGPGTRLTVT.

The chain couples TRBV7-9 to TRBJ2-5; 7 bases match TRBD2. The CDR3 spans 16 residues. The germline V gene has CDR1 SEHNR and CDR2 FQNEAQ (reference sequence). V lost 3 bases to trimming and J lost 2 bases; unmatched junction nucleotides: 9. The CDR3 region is CASSLGLAEAQETQYF. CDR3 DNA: TGTGCCAGCAGCTTGGGGCTAGCGGAGGCACAAGAGACCCAGTACTTC. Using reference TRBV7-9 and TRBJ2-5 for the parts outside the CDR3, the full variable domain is DTGVSQNPRHKITKRGQNVTFRCDPISEHNRLYWYRQTLGQGPEFLTYFQNEAQLEKSRLLSDRFSAERPKGSFSTLEIQRTEQGDSAMYLCASSLGLAEAQETQYFGPGTRLLVL.

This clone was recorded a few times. The CDR3 sequence: CASSQQGRNTYEQYF. CDR3 sequence (DNA): TGCGCCAGCAGCCAACAGGGGAGGAATACCTACGAGCAGTACTTC. The V call is TRBV4-1, the J call TRBJ2-7; D tentatively fits TRBD1 or TRBD2 (6 bases each). The CDR3 spans 15 residues. Trimming stripped 2 bases from V and 2 bases from J, with 13 bases between. CDR1 is MGHRA, CDR2 YSYEKL, per germline.

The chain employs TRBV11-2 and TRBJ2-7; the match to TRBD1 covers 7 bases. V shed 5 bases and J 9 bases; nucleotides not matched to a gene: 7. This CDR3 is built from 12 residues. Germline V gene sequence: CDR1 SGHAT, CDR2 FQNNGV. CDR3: CASSRDRVGQYF. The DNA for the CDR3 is TGTGCCAGCAGCCGAGACAGGGTCGGGCAGTACTTC.

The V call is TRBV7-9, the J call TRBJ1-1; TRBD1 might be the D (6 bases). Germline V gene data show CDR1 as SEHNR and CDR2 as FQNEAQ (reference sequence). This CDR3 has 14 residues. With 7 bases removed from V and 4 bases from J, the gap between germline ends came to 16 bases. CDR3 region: CASTPSGGGTEAFF. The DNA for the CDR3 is TGTGCCAGCACCCCCAGCGGAGGGGGCACTGAAGCTTTCTTT.

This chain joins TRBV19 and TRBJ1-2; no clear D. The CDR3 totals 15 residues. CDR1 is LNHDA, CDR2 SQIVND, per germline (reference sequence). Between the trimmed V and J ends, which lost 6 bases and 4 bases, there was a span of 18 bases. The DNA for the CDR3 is TGTGCCAGTAGCAGTCGATCCCGGTGGGCCTATGGCTACACCTTC. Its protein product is CASSSRSRWAYGYTF.